This paragraph reports one T cell receptor beta chain. This clonotype occurred a few times. Its recognized antigen is unknown. Base qualities were left out, and no much larger clone turns up one base away. These data originate in a study of T-cell reconstitution after alpha-beta-depleted transplantation in children listed by TCRdb under 2016. Notes on the research overall: T-cell immune reconstitution after TCRalphabeta/CD19-depleted allogeneic hematopoietic cell transplantation in children was quantitatively tracked in the study by means of TCR repertoire profiling.

Sequences ENHRY (CDR1) and SYGVKD (CDR2) are obtained from the germline V gene. The CDR3 covers 13 residues, taking in both the cysteine and the phenylalanine. CDR3 DNA is the only sequence kept; it has 39 bases, read in frame from the first base. For this chain, trimming is 11 bases at the V end and 6 bases at the J end, and the number of junction bases without a gene match is 7. Libraries were constructed by PCR. The sequencer was an Illumina HiSeq 2500. Molecular barcoding was employed in the preparation of TCR libraries, with unique molecular identifiers being used to normalize TCRbeta repertoire quantification. TCRdb reanalyzed the raw reads on its own, using fastp at Q25 for trimming and MiXCR for clone calling, and kept in-frame beta chains. Rows with one shared CDR3 protein collapse into an entry with the most common genes and DNA. The sample table records around 600,000 distinct CDR3 sequences; 16% of these occur just once. The top ten clones comprise 0.85% to 1.3% of the sample.

The chain is assembled from TRBV10-3 and TRBJ2-1, and 10 junctional nucleotides match TRBD2. This TCR derives from a human donor who donated a stem cell graft to a child with acute myeloid leukemia. The sequences come from PBMCs from the stem cell graft donor, collected from the stem cell graft. The CDR3 region has the sequence CAVSTSGVNEQFF. The sequenced DNA is TGTGCCGTCTCAACTAGCGGGGTCAATGAGCAGTTCTTC.